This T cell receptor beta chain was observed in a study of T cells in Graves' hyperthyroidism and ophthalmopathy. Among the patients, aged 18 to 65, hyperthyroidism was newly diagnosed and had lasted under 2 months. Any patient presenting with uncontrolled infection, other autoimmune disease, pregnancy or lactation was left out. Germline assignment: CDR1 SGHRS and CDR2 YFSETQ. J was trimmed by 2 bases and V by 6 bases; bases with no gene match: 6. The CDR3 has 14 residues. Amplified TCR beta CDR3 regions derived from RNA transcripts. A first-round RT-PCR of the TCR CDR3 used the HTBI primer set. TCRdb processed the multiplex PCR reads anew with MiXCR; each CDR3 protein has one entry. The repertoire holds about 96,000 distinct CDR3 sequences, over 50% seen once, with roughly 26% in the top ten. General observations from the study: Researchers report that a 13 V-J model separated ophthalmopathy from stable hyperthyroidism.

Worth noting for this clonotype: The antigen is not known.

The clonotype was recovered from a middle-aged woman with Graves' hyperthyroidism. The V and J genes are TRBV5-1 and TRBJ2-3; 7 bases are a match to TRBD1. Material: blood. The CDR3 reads CASKLGTVTDTQYF. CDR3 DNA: TGCGCCAGCAAATTAGGGACAGTCACAGATACGCAGTATTTT.